The next 19 T cell receptor beta chains were all read from a single sample in a study of T cell repertoires in cytomegalovirus infection. TCRdb independently ran MiXCR on the reads; one entry per CDR3 protein. Of 45,000 to 50,000 distinct CDR3 sequences listed, about 21% are singletons. No antigens are known for them. Sequencing was performed on CD8+ T cells from cultured PBMCs, taken from culture after CMV antigen stimulation. The source of these receptors is a human donor in good health (CMV status not recorded). Some clones in this sample may be carry-over from other donors' samples.

This clonotype occurred a few times. The rearrangement joins TRBV19 to TRBJ1-5, with a possible D match to TRBD1 (5 bases). Trimming removed 7 bases from V and 6 bases from J, with 16 bases in between. The CDR3 has 14 amino acids. The germline gives CDR1 LNHDA, CDR2 SQIVND (reference sequence). CDR3 nucleotide sequence: TGTGCCAGTATGGGGGAGCATGTGGCTCAGCCCCAGCATTTT. Protein sequence: CASMGEHVAQPQHF.

The chain employs TRBV27 and TRBJ1-2, with D hard to call. This CDR3 has 15 amino acids. The germline CDR1 and CDR2 sequences are MNHEY and SMNVEV (reference sequence). Trimming left V 5 bases short and J 4 bases short, with 17 bases between. CDR3 nucleotides: TGTGCCAGCAGTCACGGTGAGGGAAGGTCCTATGGCTACACCTTC. It codes for CASSHGEGRSYGYTF.

This clonotype was recorded at least ten times. J is TRBJ2-1 and V is TRBV7-2; D is tentatively TRBD1 or TRBD2 (6 bases each). Germline loops: CDR1 SGHTA, CDR2 FQGNSA. V was clipped by 7 bases and J by 5 bases, with 18 bases between them. The CDR3 is 15 amino acids. The CDR3 coding sequence is TGTGCCAGCACCGAGGGGGGAGCAGGGAACAATGAGCAGTTCTTC. This sequence encodes CASTEGGAGNNEQFF. Using reference TRBV7-2 and TRBJ2-1 for the parts outside the CDR3, the full variable domain is GAGVSQSPSNKVTEKGKDVELRCDPISGHTALYWYRQSLGQGLEFLIYFQGNSAPDKSGLPSDRFSAERTGGSVSTLTIQRTQQEDSAVYLCASTEGGAGNNEQFFGPGTRLTVL.

This clonotype was recorded at least ten times. The chain links TRBV7-8 to TRBJ1-5; tentative D call: TRBD1 (6 bases). The CDR3 totals 16 residues. Trimming took off 1 base at V and 1 base at J, with 11 bases between the two ends. Germline-derived CDR1 and CDR2 are SGHVS and FQNEAQ. The CDR3 bases are TGTGCCAGCAGCTTAGAGTACCAGGGGAGCAATCAGCCCCAGCATTTT. Its protein is CASSLEYQGSNQPQHF.

This chain links TRBV28 with TRBJ2-7; D is uncertain. Germline loops: CDR1 MDHEN, CDR2 SYDVKM. The CDR3 consists of 14 residues. V lost 4 bases to trimming and J lost 1 base, with 11 bases between them. Here the CDR3 DNA reads TGTGCCAGCAGTTCACAGAGTTATTCCTACGAGCAGTACTTC. Translating it yields CASSSQSYSYEQYF.

A remark on this clonotype: One end of the junction is discordant with germline, which a read error may explain. The chain joins TRBV6-5 to TRBJ2-4; D gene uncertain. Looked up from germline, CDR1 is MNHEY and CDR2 is SVGAGI. This CDR3 region has 14 residues. In DNA, the CDR3 is TGTGTCAGCAGTTACTCCCAAGCCAAAAACATTCAGTACTTC. This codes for CVSSYSQAKNIQYF.

This clonotype was counted only a few times. The genes are TRBV12-3 or TRBV12-4 and TRBJ1-1; D remains ambiguous. There are 12 residues in the CDR3. Trimming took off 1 base at V and 5 bases at J, with 5 bases between the two ends. The CDR3 protein is CASSLERTEAFF. The CDR3 bases are TGTGCCAGCAGTTTAGAGAGGACTGAAGCTTTCTTT.

There are a few counts of this clonotype. The chain uses TRBV19 and TRBJ2-7, with TRBD1 as a possible D gene (6 bases). The CDR3 is made up of 12 amino acids. V lost 9 bases, J lost 4 bases, and 13 bases lay in between. Germline V gene lookup returns CDR1 LNHDA and CDR2 SQIVND (reference sequence). The CDR3 loop reads CASRDIDYEQYF. CDR3 in DNA: TGTGCCAGCCGGGACATAGATTACGAGCAGTACTTC.

The chain carries TRBV2 and TRBJ1-2; the D gene is possibly TRBD1 (5 bases). V dropped 6 bases and J dropped 12 bases, with 14 bases sitting between them. The length of the CDR3 is 11 residues. Germline CDR1 reads SNHLY; CDR2 reads FYNNEI. This CDR3 is CASRARDLNTF. As DNA, the CDR3 is TGTGCCAGCAGGGCCCGGGACCTTAACACCTTC.

V gene TRBV6-2 or TRBV6-3 combines with J gene TRBJ2-7; 8 nucleotides line up with TRBD2. CDR3 length equals 15 residues. J lost 1 base, V lost 5 bases, and 7 bases had no gene match. CDR1 MNHEY and CDR2 SVGEGT come from the germline V gene. The CDR3 nucleotides read TGTGCCAGCAGTCCCGGGGGGGCCAAGTCCTACGAGCAGTACTTC. Amino acid sequence: CASSPGGAKSYEQYF.

This chain connects TRBV7-9 to TRBJ1-6, with D possibly TRBD1 on 5 matching bases. Germline CDR1 is SEHNR and CDR2 is FQNEAQ (reference sequence). The CDR3 covers 12 residues. Trimming removed 5 bases from V and 15 bases from J, with 14 bases in between. DNA for the CDR3: TGTGCCAGCAGCAATAAGGGCGGGGGCCTCCACTTT. This encodes CASSNKGGGLHF.

This clonotype came up once. Relative to the germline gene, one junction end is altered; a read error may explain this. This chain connects TRBV27 to TRBJ2-6, with D tentatively TRBD1 (5 bases). CDR3 length: 15 residues. Germline CDR1 and CDR2: MNHEY and SMNVEV (reference sequence). In DNA form, the CDR3 reads TGTGTCAGCAGTCACCCAGGGATTGGGGCCAACGTCCTGACTTTC. This translates into CVSSHPGIGANVLTF. The whole variable domain, filled in from reference TRBV27 and TRBJ2-6, reads EAQVTQNPRYLITVTGKKLTVTCSQNMNHEYMSWYRQDPGLGLRQIYYSMNVEVTDKGDVPEGYKVSRKEKRNFPLILESPSPNQTSLYFCVSSHPGIGANVLTFGAGSRLTVL.

The table lists this clonotype with a few counts. The chain joins TRBV7-8 to TRBJ1-5, with D hard to call. Germline CDR1 reads SGHVS; CDR2 reads FQNEAQ. The CDR3 sequence is 14 residues long. Trimming removed 7 bases from V and 4 bases from J, with 14 bases in between. CDR3 nucleotides: TGTGCCAGCAACACCGCAGGAGTAAATCAGCCCCAGCATTTT. Its protein is CASNTAGVNQPQHF.

This clonotype was observed a handful of times. The rearrangement joins TRBV7-9 to TRBJ2-7; D may correspond to TRBD1 or TRBD2 (6 bases each). V was cut by 5 bases and J by 3 bases, with 11 bases left in between. The CDR3 has 13 residues. CDR1 and CDR2 (germline): SEHNR, FQNEAQ (reference sequence). CDR3 DNA sequence: TGTGCCAGCAGCCCCGAGGGGGGCTACGAGCAGTACTTC. Encoded protein: CASSPEGGYEQYF.

This clonotype was counted many times. The genes are TRBV30 and TRBJ2-1, with TRBD2 as a possible D gene (5 bases). The CDR3 spans 14 residues. The germline CDR1 and CDR2 sequences are GTSNPN and SVGIG (reference sequence). The V and J ends lost 1 base and 7 bases respectively, with 14 bases between them. The CDR3 nucleotides read TGTGCCTGGAGTGGTGGACTCCTACAAAATGAGCAGTTCTTC. This encodes CAWSGGLLQNEQFF.

J is TRBJ2-1 and V is TRBV20-1; 11 bases fit TRBD2. The CDR3 is 16 amino acids. J gave up 6 bases and V 0 bases, and 7 bases lay outside the gene matches. The germline V gene encodes CDR1 DFQATT and CDR2 SNEGSKA (reference sequence). CDR3 in amino acids: CSARDGLAGGLNEQFF. For the CDR3, the DNA is TGCAGTGCTAGAGATGGGCTAGCGGGGGGTCTCAATGAGCAGTTCTTC.

The chain links TRBV6-5 to TRBJ2-1; perhaps TRBD1 as D (5 bases). Germline V gene sequence: CDR1 MNHEY, CDR2 SVGAGI. There are 15 residues in the CDR3. V lost 4 bases to trimming and J lost 2 bases, with 12 bases between them. CDR3 residues: CASSSQGPPYNEQFF. Written as DNA, the CDR3 is TGTGCCAGCAGTTCCCAGGGTCCCCCCTACAATGAGCAGTTCTTC.

Worth noting for this clonotype: A read error may be the cause here, since a much bigger clone is one base away. This chain joins TRBV12-3 or TRBV12-4 and TRBJ1-6, with D tentatively TRBD1 (5 bases). The CDR3 has 16 residues. CDR3 sequence: CASRDKGSSYTSPLHF. The DNA for the CDR3 is TGTGCCAGCAGAGATAAGGGGAGCTCCTATACTTCACCCCTCCACTTT.

There are a few counts of this clonotype. V usage is TRBV11-2 and J usage is TRBJ2-3; 8 nucleotides line up with TRBD2. After removal of 5 bases from V and 5 bases from J, the junction contained 6 bases not matched to a gene. CDR3 size: 14 residues. Looked up from germline, CDR1 is SGHAT and CDR2 is FQNNGV. CDR3 DNA: TGTGCCAGCAGCATGGCGGGGGGAGAAGATACGCAGTATTTT. This sequence encodes CASSMAGGEDTQYF.